This TCR beta chain was identified in a study of spatial heterogeneity in lung cancer. Overall study findings and caveats: Detection of ubiquitous tumor TCRs in blood was higher at resection than follow-up.

This clonotype was recorded many times. The antigen is unknown. Documented time point: sample taken at primary tumor resection. Unsorted whole RNA of tumor, nontumor lung or frozen PBMC was sequenced. The study tagged each TCR cDNA molecule with a unique molecular identifier. From the 5' RACE reads, TCRdb called clonotypes with MiXCR, one entry per CDR3 protein. This table holds about 23,000 distinct CDR3 sequences, 3% to 3.5% found once. CDR3 length equals 15 residues. V lost 1 base and J 7 bases, leaving 14 bases between the germline ends. CDR1 MGHRA and CDR2 YSYEKL come from the germline V gene. This receptor was taken from a female donor with early-stage non-small cell lung cancer. This rearrangement joins TRBV4-1 to TRBJ2-1, with a weak D call TRBD2 (5 bases). The sequenced sample was PBMCs, obtained at surgery. CDR3 DNA: TGCGCCAGCAGCCAAGGTCTCCGACCGGGGAATGAGCAGTTCTTC. It specifies CASSQGLRPGNEQFF.